This TCR beta chain emerged from a study of neurological immune-mediated disorders. General study results and limits: None of the CDR3 amino acid sequences of expanded clones recurred across subjects, suggesting private repertoires in all groups.

With respect to this clonotype: Its antigen is not known.

The cDNA came from 5'RACE with 10-nucleotide random UMIs. TCRdb re-derived calls from the 5' RACE reads in MiXCR, one entry per CDR3 protein. The sample includes roughly 100,000 distinct CDR3 sequences, about a tenth of them seen just once. Time point specified: longitudinal time-point 3. It was from 2 million PBMCs stored at -80 C that the unsorted libraries were obtained. The CDR3 has 16 amino acids. V lost 2 bases and J lost 7; bases outside the gene matches: 8. Germline V lookup: CDR1 SEHNR, CDR2 FQNEAQ (reference sequence). The sequenced sample consisted of PBMCs. The chain couples TRBV7-9 to TRBJ2-1; 10 nucleotides align to TRBD2. The clonotype was recovered from a female donor with HTLV-1-associated myelopathy (HAM/TSP). This CDR3 reads CASSLSGGGKLNEQFF. CDR3 DNA sequence: TGTGCCAGCAGCTTAAGCGGGGGGGGCAAATTAAATGAGCAGTTCTTC.